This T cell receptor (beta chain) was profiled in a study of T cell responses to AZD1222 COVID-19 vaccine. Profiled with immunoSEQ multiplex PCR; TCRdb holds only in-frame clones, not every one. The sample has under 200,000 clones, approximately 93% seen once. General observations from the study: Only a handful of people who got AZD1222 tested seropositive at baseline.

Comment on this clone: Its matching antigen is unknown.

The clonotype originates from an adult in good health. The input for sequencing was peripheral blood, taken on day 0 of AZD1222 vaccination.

Written as DNA, the CDR3 is TGTGCCAGCAGCTTCGGTTCTCGGGCCCCAAACTATGGCTACACCTTC. Translation: CASSFGSRAPNYGYTF. J is TRBJ1-2 and V is TRBV5-5; D remains unclear. Trimming removed 2 bases at V and 2 bases at J, with 16 bases between. Germline CDR1 reads SGHKS; CDR2 reads YYEKEE (reference sequence). CDR3 length: 16 residues.